The T cell receptor (beta chain) described here comes from a study of early T cells in non-severe SARS-CoV-2 infection. cDNA molecules, individually, were tagged with unique molecular identifiers. MiXCR, run by TCRdb on the 5' RACE reads, gives a single entry per CDR3 protein. The repertoire consists of 25,000 to 35,000 distinct CDR3 sequences, with about 6% occurring once and the leading ten covering about 35%. Overall study results and limits: VDJdb-based annotation leaned toward anti-spike CD8 responses and missed private and CD4 specificities.

This clonotype has just a few counts. No antigen is known for it. The length of the CDR3 is 15 residues. The specimen comprised whole blood, sampled at baseline. This sequence was found in an adult who was a healthcare worker with PCR-confirmed SARS-CoV-2 infection or an uninfected control (not recorded which). The rearrangement links TRBV3-2 to TRBJ2-7; TRBD1 is taken as the D call from the table, unchecked against the DNA. TRBV3-2 is a pseudogene segment. For the CDR3, the DNA is TGTGCCAGCAGCCAAGATTTGGACAAGACCTACGAGCAGTACTTC. Amino acids: CASSQDLDKTYEQYF.